These 32 T cell receptor beta chains were sequenced from one sample in a study of cytomegalovirus exposure and HLA in healthy donors. This PCR relied on a set of 60 Vbeta primers and 13 Jbeta primers. Profiled with immunoSEQ multiplex PCR; TCRdb holds only in-frame clones, not every one. Of some 150,000 clones in the sample, 70% to 85% were seen once. Sequenced input: PBMCs. These receptors came from a woman in her 50s in good health and CMV-seropositive.

This clone was counted only a few times. The sample contains more than one DNA sequence encoding this CDR3. The chain employs TRBV5-1 and TRBJ1-1; D possibly corresponds to TRBD1 (6 bases). The CDR3 is 14 residues long. CDR1 SGHRS and CDR2 YFSETQ come from the germline V gene. Trimming stripped 2 bases from V and 2 bases from J, with 10 bases between. The CDR3 nucleotides are TGCGCCAGCAGCTTACAGGGAAGTAACACTGAAGCTTTCTTT. Encoded protein: CASSLQGSNTEAFF.

This chain joins TRBV5-1 and TRBJ1-1; TRBD1 agrees at 8 bases. V was clipped by 3 bases and J by 2 bases; unmatched bases: 9. Germline CDR1 SGHRS, CDR2 YFSETQ. The length of the CDR3 is 16 residues. The CDR3 coding sequence is TGCGCCAGCAGCTCGGGATCAGGGGGCCTAAACACTGAAGCTTTCTTT. Protein product: CASSSGSGGLNTEAFF.

The chain couples TRBV25-1 to TRBJ2-3, with a possible D match to TRBD1 (6 bases). V lost 2 bases and J lost 2, with 17 bases in between. This CDR3 contains 17 residues. CDR1 and CDR2 from the germline V gene are MGHDK and SYGVNS. CDR3 in amino acids: CASSETPEAGATDTQYF. DNA of the CDR3: TGTGCCAGCAGTGAAACCCCCGAAGCAGGGGCCACAGATACGCAGTATTTT.

The V gene is TRBV14, the J gene TRBJ1-6; the match to TRBD1 covers 7 bases. The CDR3 loop spans 12 amino acids. V lost 8 bases to trimming and J lost 10 bases; unmatched junction nucleotides: 5. Germline values: CDR1 SGHDN, CDR2 FVKESK. DNA for the CDR3: TGTGCCAGCTCCCGACAGGGCTCACCCCTCCACTTT. Its protein is CASSRQGSPLHF.

The gene calls are TRBV12-2 and TRBJ1-2. TRBV12-2 is assigned pseudogene status. The CDR3 is made up of 13 amino acids. This CDR3 reads CASRLAYRACYTF. The CDR3 region has the DNA TGTGCAAGTCGCTTAGCGTACCGAGCTTGCTACACCTTC.

This rearrangement joins TRBV6-1 to TRBJ2-3, with D hard to call. The V end was cut by 5 bases, the J end by 0 bases, with 9 bases between. This CDR3 is 14 amino acids long. Germline CDR1 MNHNS, CDR2 SASEGT. For the CDR3, the DNA is TGTGCCAGCAGTCGGGTGGTTAGCACAGATACGCAGTATTTT. Translated, it gives CASSRVVSTDTQYF.

CDR3 nucleotides: TGTGCCTGGAGCCAGGGATTAGGCAATCAGCCCCAGCATTTT. This gives the protein CAWSQGLGNQPQHF. This sequence joins TRBV30 and TRBJ1-5, with a tentative D call TRBD1 (5 bases). The CDR3 has 14 amino acids. From germline, CDR1 is GTSNPN and CDR2 SVGIG (reference sequence). With 3 bases removed from V and 2 bases from J, the gap between germline ends came to 11 bases.

The J gene is TRBJ1-4, the V gene TRBV5-6; the D gene is possibly TRBD1 (5 bases). The CDR3 consists of 14 residues. Germline values: CDR1 SGHDT, CDR2 YYEEEE. V dropped 3 bases and J dropped 5 bases, with 11 bases sitting between them. The CDR3 DNA is TGTGCCAGCAGCTCGGAAGGGGTAAATGAAAAACTGTTTTTT. Encoded protein: CASSSEGVNEKLFF.

The CDR3 nucleotides read TGTGCCAGCAGCTTGAACAGGGCTGGGGCCAACGTCCTGACTTTC. Protein: CASSLNRAGANVLTF. The chain combines TRBV6-5 with TRBJ2-6; weak D call: TRBD1 (6 bases). Trimming cost V 6 bases and J 2 bases, with 11 bases left between them. CDR3 length: 15 amino acids. Germline CDR1 is MNHEY and CDR2 is SVGAGI.

The chain combines TRBV5-4 with TRBJ1-2; maybe TRBD1 (5 bases). Trimming took off 2 bases at V and 1 base at J, with 12 bases between the two ends. CDR3 length: 15 residues. The germline V gene encodes CDR1 SGHNT and CDR2 YYREEE (reference sequence). The CDR3 DNA sequence: TGTGCCAGCAGCTTCGCAGGGCCCAATAACTATGGCTACACCTTC. This encodes CASSFAGPNNYGYTF.

The table lists this clone with a count of one. The V gene is TRBV2, the J gene TRBJ2-7; 7 nucleotides match TRBD1. The CDR3 is 14 residues long. The V and J ends lost 7 bases and 6 bases, in that order; junction bases with no gene match: 12. Germline CDR1 SNHLY, CDR2 FYNNEI. Written as DNA, the CDR3 is TGTGCCAGCACCCCTGAACAGGGGTGGAGCGAGCAGTACTTC. Protein: CASTPEQGWSEQYF.

V and J are TRBV5-6 and TRBJ2-7; D might be TRBD2 (5 bases). CDR3 length: 13 residues. Germline CDR1 reads SGHDT; CDR2 reads YYEEEE. Trimming took off 4 bases at V and 3 bases at J, with 11 bases between the two ends. The CDR3, as DNA: TGTGCCAGCAGCGCGGGCACGGTCTACGAGCAGTACTTC. Amino acid sequence: CASSAGTVYEQYF.

The J gene is TRBJ2-7, the V gene TRBV18; possibly TRBD1 for D (6 bases). CDR1 and CDR2 (germline): KGHSH, LQKENI. CDR3 length equals 13 residues. V dropped 5 bases and J dropped 0 bases, with 8 bases sitting between them. The CDR3 sequence: CASSRGISYEQYF. As DNA, the CDR3 is TGTGCCAGCTCAAGGGGGATCTCCTACGAGCAGTACTTC.

The CDR3 here is CASSANKGTSGGASTDTQYF. The CDR3 DNA reads TGTGCCAGCAGCGCAAACAAAGGGACTAGCGGGGGGGCAAGCACAGATACGCAGTATTTT. This chain joins TRBV9 and TRBJ2-3, with 16 bases identical to TRBD2. Germline V gene lookup returns CDR1 SGDLS and CDR2 YYNGEE. Unmatched junction bases numbered 10, after V lost 3 bases and J lost 0 bases. CDR3 length: 20 residues.

The chain has TRBV6-5 and TRBJ1-2; D gene ambiguous. This CDR3 has 12 amino acids. Germline CDR1 reads MNHEY; CDR2 reads SVGAGI. The chain's CDR3 is CVVRAGSYGYTF. The CDR3 DNA reads as TGTGTCGTAAGGGCGGGATCCTATGGCTACACCTTC.

The V and J genes are TRBV6-1 and TRBJ1-6; possibly TRBD1 for D (5 bases). Germline V gives CDR1 MNHNS, CDR2 SASEGT. V was clipped by 2 bases and J by 7 bases, with 18 bases between them. This CDR3 is built from 17 residues. CDR3 in DNA: TGTGCCAGCAGTGAATTGGTGACCGGGACTTCGAATTCACCCCTCCACTTT. Translated, it gives CASSELVTGTSNSPLHF.

This chain connects TRBV9 to TRBJ2-2; 7 bases are shared with TRBD1. CDR1 and CDR2 (germline): SGDLS, YYNGEE. V lost 0 bases to trimming and J lost 1 base; unmatched junction nucleotides: 6. The CDR3 runs 17 residues. The CDR3 protein is CASSVDQRGLNTGELFF. DNA of the CDR3: TGTGCCAGCAGCGTAGATCAAAGGGGGCTGAACACCGGGGAGCTGTTTTTT. Full variable domain (missing parts from reference TRBV9 and TRBJ2-2): DSGVTQTPKHLITATGQRVTLRCSPRSGDLSVYWYQQSLDQGLQFLIQYYNGEERAKGNILERFSAQQFPDLHSELNLSSLELGDSALYFCASSVDQRGLNTGELFFGEGSRLTVL.

A word on this clone: One end of the junction varies from germline; a read error may be responsible. The chain links TRBV7-9 to TRBJ1-1; D gene ambiguous. CDR3 length: 11 amino acids. Germline-derived CDR1 and CDR2 are SEHNR and FQNEAQ (reference sequence). Here the CDR3 DNA reads TGTTCCAGCAGCTTAGGGCTTGAAGCTTTCTTT. This translates into CSSSLGLEAFF.

The V gene is TRBV19, the J gene TRBJ2-1; D may be TRBD2 (7 bases). The V gene's germline CDR1 is LNHDA and CDR2 SQIVND (reference sequence). V gave up 3 bases and J gave up 6 bases, with 12 bases separating them. This CDR3 has 14 residues. CDR3 loop: CASSIIGGANEQFF. As DNA, the CDR3 is TGTGCCAGTAGTATTATTGGGGGGGCCAATGAGCAGTTCTTC.

CDR3 sequence reads: CASSTPATGGILYGYTF. The CDR3 DNA sequence: TGTGCCAGTAGTACGCCAGCGACAGGGGGAATCCTCTATGGCTACACCTTC. The chain has TRBV19 and TRBJ1-2; TRBD1 agrees at 9 bases. V trimming: 4 bases; J trimming: 4 bases; junction bases outside the gene matches: 13. This CDR3 region has 17 residues. From germline, CDR1 is LNHDA and CDR2 SQIVND (reference sequence).

As regards this clone: A junction end diverges from the germline sequence, so it may reflect a read error. The CDR3 reads CSVEDRDRGTYEQYF. CDR3 DNA sequence: TGCAGCGTAGAAGACCGGGACAGGGGTACCTACGAGCAGTACTTC. V is TRBV29-1 and J is TRBJ2-7, with 10 bases that match TRBD1. The V gene's germline CDR1 is SQVTM and CDR2 ANQGSEA. CDR3 length: 15 amino acids.

CDR3 sequence (DNA): TGTGCCAGCAGCGTAGCCCCAGAGGGCGGGGAGCTGTTTTTT. It yields the protein CASSVAPEGGELFF. The V call is TRBV9, the J call TRBJ2-2; a possible D gene is TRBD2 (5 bases). This CDR3 has 14 residues. The V end was cut by 0 bases, the J end by 7 bases, with 10 bases between. The germline V gene encodes CDR1 SGDLS and CDR2 YYNGEE.

This chain uses TRBV18 with TRBJ2-1; 8 bases map to TRBD1. V lost 1 base, J lost 8 bases, and 10 bases stayed unmatched. The CDR3 has 16 residues. Germline CDR1 KGHSH, CDR2 LQKENI. The DNA for the CDR3 is TGTGCCAGCTCACCACTTCTGGACAGGGCACGCGATGAGCAGTTCTTC. Its protein is CASSPLLDRARDEQFF.

V is TRBV6-1 and J is TRBJ2-5; tentatively, D is TRBD1 (6 bases). CDR1 and CDR2 from the germline V gene are MNHNS and SASEGT. Trimming removed 1 base from V and 11 bases from J, with 8 bases in between. The CDR3 runs 11 residues. In DNA, the CDR3 is TGTGCCAGCAGTGAAGAGGGGGTGCAGTACTTC. Its translation: CASSEEGVQYF.

Here the CDR3 reads CASSCGRGRDEQYF. As DNA, the CDR3 is TGTGCCAGCAGCTGTGGGAGGGGTAGGGACGAGCAGTACTTC. J is TRBJ2-7 and V is TRBV21-1; the table's D call TRBD2 went unverified against the DNA. TRBV21-1 is listed as a pseudogene. This CDR3 region has 14 residues.

V gene TRBV30 combines with J gene TRBJ1-6; 8 positions match TRBD1. The CDR3 totals 13 residues. With V trimmed by 1 base and J by 12 bases, 5 bases remained unmatched. CDR1 is GTSNPN and CDR2 is SVGIG in the germline V gene (reference sequence). The CDR3 DNA reads TGTGCCTGGAGTGCTTCAGGGGGCAGACCCCTCCACTTT. Translation: CAWSASGGRPLHF. Variable domain in full (rest from reference TRBV30 and TRBJ1-6): SQTIHQWPATLVQPVGSPLSLECTVEGTSNPNLYWYRQAAGRGLQLLFYSVGIGQISSEVPQNLSASRPQDRQFILSSKKLLLSDSGFYLCAWSASGGRPLHFGNGTRLTVT.

This clone was detected once. The rearrangement uses TRBV4-3 and TRBJ1-2; D unresolved. CDR3 size: 16 residues. The V gene's germline CDR1 is LGHNA and CDR2 YSLEER. The V end lost 2 bases, the J end lost 2 bases, and 15 bases lay between the germline ends. The CDR3 coding sequence is TGCGCCAGCAGCCAAAGGGCCGGACGGGAGAACTATGGCTACACCTTC. The encoded protein is CASSQRAGRENYGYTF.

The V call is TRBV30, the J call TRBJ1-5; 9 bases agree with TRBD1. The CDR3 is 17 residues long. Germline CDR1 GTSNPN, CDR2 SVGIG (reference sequence). V trimming: 0 bases; J trimming: 3 bases; junction bases outside the gene matches: 9. Here the CDR3 DNA reads TGTGCCTGGAGTGTCCGACAGGGGGTCGGGGCCAATCAGCCCCAGCATTTT. As protein: CAWSVRQGVGANQPQHF.

The chain has TRBV5-1 and TRBJ2-1, with 10 bases lining up with TRBD2. Trimming took 5 bases from V and 3 from J; bases not matched to a gene: 5. The CDR3 is made up of 15 amino acids. The germline V gene has CDR1 SGHRS and CDR2 YFSETQ. The DNA for the CDR3 is TGCGCCAGCAGACAAGGACTAGCGGTCTACAATGAGCAGTTCTTC. Its translation is CASRQGLAVYNEQFF.

Regarding this clone: The conserved phenylalanine or tryptophan normally closing the CDR3 is absent here, so this likely arose from a read error. This chain joins TRBV5-6 and TRBJ1-2, with a weak D call TRBD1 (6 bases). The germline V gene encodes CDR1 SGHDT and CDR2 YYEEEE. There are 12 residues in the CDR3. V was trimmed by 5 bases and J by 8 bases, leaving 13 bases between them. The CDR3 spells CASSYRERGYTS. In DNA, the CDR3 is TGTGCCAGCAGTTACAGGGAGCGCGGCTACACCTCC.

The chain is built from TRBV6-5 and TRBJ2-7; D is perhaps TRBD1 (6 bases). The CDR3 consists of 15 residues. Looked up from germline, CDR1 is MNHEY and CDR2 is SVGAGI. The V gene lost 6 bases and the J gene lost 0 bases, with 15 bases spanning the gap. The CDR3 sequence is CASRAPGTTSYEQYF. In nucleotides, the CDR3 is TGTGCCAGCAGGGCCCCCGGGACAACCTCCTACGAGCAGTACTTC.

This sequence joins TRBV4-3 and TRBJ2-2, with D maybe TRBD1 (6 bases). The length of the CDR3 is 16 residues. CDR1 and CDR2 from the germline V gene are LGHNA and YSLEER. Between the trimmed V and J ends, which lost 1 base and 4 bases, there was a span of 13 bases. CDR3: CASSQVPGATTGELFF. Here the CDR3 DNA reads TGCGCCAGCAGCCAAGTTCCAGGGGCTACCACCGGGGAGCTGTTTTTT.